Listed below are T cell receptor beta chains from one sample, sequenced in a study of blood T cell repertoires in COVID-19. Clones were read by immunoSEQ multiplex PCR, and TCRdb kept only the in-frame ones, dropping some. The sample records roughly 120,000 clones, approximately 80% being singletons. The sequenced sample was peripheral blood. Receptor source: a man in his 70s with acute or convalescent COVID-19. CDR3s include the opening cysteine and the closing phenylalanine or tryptophan. Each record gives: V gene, D gene, clone size, CDR3 length, J gene, CDR3 DNA, CDR3 protein. A D gene is named only where the DNA matches it firmly. Rows give clone size only sometimes, using once, few, many, or a class for an expanded clone.

TRBV18	-	-	13	TRBJ1-1	TGTGCCAGCTCACCGGGCAGGAACACTGAAGCTTTCTTT	CASSPGRNTEAFF
TRBV14	TRBD1	-	13	TRBJ1-2	TGTGCCAGCAGCCAATGGGACAGGGACGGCTACACCTTC	CASSQWDRDGYTF
TRBV27	TRBD1	few	15	TRBJ1-1	TGTGCCAGCAGTGCCTATCAGGGGGCGAACACTGAAGCTTTCTTT	CASSAYQGANTEAFF
TRBV19	TRBD1	-	15	TRBJ2-2	TGTGCCAGTAGTCCACCGGGGACAGCCACCGGGGAGCTGTTTTTT	CASSPPGTATGELFF
TRBV11-2	-	-	14	TRBJ1-2	TGTGCCAGCACAAAAGGAGGCGCAGGCTATGGCTACACCTTC	CASTKGGAGYGYTF
TRBV5-1	TRBD1	-	14	TRBJ1-4	TGCGCCAGCAGCTCTGGACAGGGGTATGAAAAACTGTTTTTT	CASSSGQGYEKLFF
TRBV5-1	-	-	11	TRBJ2-5	TGCGCCAGCAGCCCGGGAGAGACCCAGTACTTC	CASSPGETQYF
TRBV5-5	TRBD1	once	14	TRBJ1-1	TGTGCCAGCAGCTGGGACAGGGCGAACACTGAAGCTTTCTTT	CASSWDRANTEAFF
TRBV2	TRBD1	-	17	TRBJ1-2	TGTGCCAGCAGTGAAGGGGGGACAGGGGGCTTCTTCTATGGCTACACCTTC	CASSEGGTGGFFYGYTF
TRBV20-1	-	-	11	TRBJ1-1	TGCAGTGCTAGAGACGGGAGGGGAGCTTTCTTT	CSARDGRGAFF
TRBV7-2	-	few	16	TRBJ2-1	TGTGCCAGCAGCTTAGCGGGTACAGGAATCTACAATGAGCAGTTCTTC	CASSLAGTGIYNEQFF
TRBV9	-	-	13	TRBJ2-5	TGTGCCAGCAGCGTCGGGGGTTTGGAGACCCAGTACTTC	CASSVGGLETQYF
TRBV7-9	TRBD1	-	16	TRBJ2-2	TGTGCCAGCAGCTCGTCCGGGACAGGGAGAACCGGGGAGCTGTTTTTT	CASSSSGTGRTGELFF
TRBV7-8	TRBD1	-	18	TRBJ1-4	TGTGCCAGCAGCTTTAAGGTGCTGAGTGGAGGGGGCCGGGAAAAACTGTTTTTT	CASSFKVLSGGGREKLFF